This TCR beta chain was documented in a study of memory B cells and T cells in multiple sclerosis. Notes on the study in general: Clone-set sizes differed between compartments, so shared clonotype counts needed normalization.

Separate sequencing covered autoproliferating (CFSE-dim) and non-proliferating (CFSE-high) T cells from stimulus-free culture. Replicate wells were pooled after 6 to 8 days of stimulus-free culture of 5x10^7 CFSE-labeled PBMCs. TCRdb's copy holds only in-frame clones and misses some; the assay was immunoSEQ multiplex PCR. The sample lists 10,000 to 15,000 clones, 70% to 90% occurring once. The CDR3 has 15 residues. Germline V gives CDR1 SGHVS, CDR2 FQNEAQ. The germline V and J ends were trimmed by 1 base and 3 bases, with 13 bases remaining between them. This clone was seen a few times. The antigen is not known.

This TCR was sampled from a human donor with multiple sclerosis. V and J are TRBV7-8 and TRBJ2-7, with D unresolved. Sequenced: PBMCs from blood kept in culture. The CDR3 here is CASSLGELGIYEQYF. The CDR3 coding sequence is TGTGCCAGCAGCTTAGGGGAACTCGGCATCTACGAGCAGTACTTC.